The T cell receptor (beta chain) described here comes from a study of blood T cell repertoires in COVID-19. Measured with immunoSEQ multiplex PCR; TCRdb has only the in-frame clones, and not every one. This repertoire shows about 330,000 clones, around 87% found once; its top ten account for approximately 5.3%. What the recovered Cohort 3 donors had was two negative PCRs, clearance, or symptom resolution. This CDR3 is 15 amino acids long. The germline CDR1 and CDR2 sequences are LGHDT and YNNKEL (reference sequence). V was shortened by 3 bases and J by 4 bases, with 15 bases between the two germline ends.

V usage is TRBV3-1 (or the pseudogene TRBV3-2) and J usage is TRBJ1-1; tentative D call: TRBD1 (6 bases). The sequencing sample was made of PBMCs or T cells enriched from blood (not recorded which). The source of this sequence is a woman in her twenties or thirties who had recovered from COVID-19. The CDR3 DNA reads as TGTGCCAGCAGCCAGGCAGGGGCTTGGGGCACTGAAGCTTTCTTT. It specifies CASSQAGAWGTEAFF.